The entry below describes one TCR beta chain. This entry belongs to a study of CD8+ T cells in alopecia areata. The sample's treatment: oral pan-JAK inhibitor, 5-10 mg twice daily. RNA, once extracted, was reverse transcribed into cDNA for use as the sequencing template. Profiled with immunoSEQ multiplex PCR; TCRdb holds only in-frame clones, not every one. The data hold about 130,000 clones, with about 51% observed a single time. The V end lost 1 base, the J end lost 5 bases, and 5 bases lay between the germline ends. Germline values: CDR1 DFQATT, CDR2 SNEGSKA (reference sequence). The CDR3 spans 11 residues.

The chain is built from TRBV20-1 and TRBJ1-1; D is uncertain. The sequence was obtained from a human donor with alopecia areata. Specimen: CD8+ T cells sorted from blood, collected at week 4, from a patient treated with tofacitinib. CDR3 nucleotide sequence: TGCAGTGCTAGAGTGAGGACTGAAGCTTTCTTT. It is translated as CSARVRTEAFF.